This T cell receptor beta chain was observed in a study of OX40 agonist ivuxolimab in advanced cancers. The method was immunoSEQ multiplex PCR; TCRdb's version includes in-frame clones alone and lacks a portion of them. In the table there are some 15,000 clones, about four fifths of which are singletons. With V trimmed by 6 bases and J by 7 bases, 4 bases remained unmatched. Per germline, CDR1 MNHEY and CDR2 SVGAGI. The CDR3 is made up of 13 amino acids. The chain couples TRBV6-5 to TRBJ2-7; 12 bases are shared with TRBD2. The sample in question was CD4+ or CD8+ T cells sorted from blood, obtained in a trial of the OX40 agonist ivuxolimab. The source of this sequence is an adult with an advanced solid tumor such as melanoma, head and neck, liver or kidney cancer. The CDR3 loop is CASRDGLAGEQYF. The CDR3, as DNA: TGTGCCAGCAGGGATGGACTAGCGGGAGAGCAGTACTTC.